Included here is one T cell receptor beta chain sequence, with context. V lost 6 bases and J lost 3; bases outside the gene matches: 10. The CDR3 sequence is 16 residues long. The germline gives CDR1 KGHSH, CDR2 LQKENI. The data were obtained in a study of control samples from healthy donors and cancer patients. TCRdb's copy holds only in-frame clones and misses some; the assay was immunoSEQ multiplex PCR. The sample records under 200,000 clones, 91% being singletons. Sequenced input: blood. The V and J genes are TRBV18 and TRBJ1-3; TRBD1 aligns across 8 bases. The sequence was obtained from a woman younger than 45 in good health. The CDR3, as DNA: TGTGCCAGCTCCCCCAGACAGGGGATATTTGGAAACACCATATATTTT. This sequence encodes CASSPRQGIFGNTIYF. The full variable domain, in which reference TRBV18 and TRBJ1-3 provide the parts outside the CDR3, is NAGVMQNPRHLVRRRGQEARLRCSPMKGHSHVYWYRQLPEEGLKFMVYLQKENIIDESGMPKERFSAEFPKEGPSILRIQQVVRGDSAAYFCASSPRQGIFGNTIYFGEGSWLTVV.